This TCR beta chain was identified in a study of cytomegalovirus exposure and HLA in healthy donors. Study outcomes and limitations: About 87% or about 30% of the time was how often most TCR beta V segments were productive, according to an earlier analysis.

On this clone itself: The antigen is undetermined.

V shed 2 bases, J shed 4 bases, and the junction held 2 bases outside the gene matches. Germline V gene data show CDR1 as WSHSY and CDR2 as SAAADI. The CDR3 loop spans 15 amino acids. In the PCR, 60 Vbeta and 13 Jbeta primers were used. Only in-frame clones appear in the TCRdb table, and some are missing; sequencing was by immunoSEQ multiplex PCR. The table shows 55,000 to 80,000 clones, with about 71% occurring only once. Input material: PBMCs. The clonotype was recovered from a man aged 55 to 70 in good health and CMV-seropositive. The chain carries TRBV10-2 and TRBJ2-1; 10 nucleotides line up with TRBD2. CDR3 sequence reads: CASSELAGEYNEQFF. DNA of the CDR3: TGCGCCAGCAGTGAGCTAGCGGGAGAGTACAATGAGCAGTTCTTC.